What follows are 13 T cell receptor beta chains derived from one specimen sequenced in a study of blood T cell repertoires in COVID-19. The method was immunoSEQ multiplex PCR; TCRdb's version includes in-frame clones alone and lacks a portion of them. The sample lists 130,000 to 150,000 clones, almost 90% seen once, with 10% in the top ten. The specimen sequenced was peripheral blood. The receptor source for this set is a man aged 50 to 60 with active or convalescent COVID-19.

The CDR3 protein is CASSQRYQGELYNEQFF. DNA for the CDR3: TGCGCCAGCAGCCAAAGGTATCAGGGGGAGTTGTACAATGAGCAGTTCTTC. This chain joins TRBV4-1 and TRBJ2-1; TRBD1 aligns across 7 bases. Germline CDR1 MGHRA, CDR2 YSYEKL. The J segment lost 4 bases and the V segment lost 2 bases, leaving 11 bases of the junction unmatched. The CDR3 extends over 17 amino acids.

The V call is TRBV28, the J call TRBJ2-5, with 12 bases that match TRBD1. Germline values: CDR1 MDHEN, CDR2 SYDVKM. Trimming took 6 bases from V and 5 from J; bases not matched to a gene: 10. The length of the CDR3 is 16 residues. The CDR3 region is CASSSPGQGAVETQYF. CDR3 nucleotides: TGTGCCAGCAGCTCACCGGGACAGGGGGCAGTGGAGACCCAGTACTTC.

As to this clone: Different DNA sequences within this sample yield the same CDR3. The V gene is TRBV7-8, the J gene TRBJ1-3; D gene unclear. The CDR3 has 14 residues. Trimming left V 3 bases short and J 0 bases short, with 6 bases between. In germline, CDR1 is SGHVS, CDR2 FQNEAQ. The CDR3 nucleotides read TGTGCCAGCAGCTTGAGCATCTCTGGAAACACCATATATTTT. This encodes CASSLSISGNTIYF.

The chain joins TRBV12-5 to TRBJ2-7; 8 bases fit TRBD1. The germline CDR1 and CDR2 sequences are LGHNT and FRNRAP. V dropped 7 bases and J dropped 4; count of bases not matched to a gene: 9. The CDR3 has 14 residues. CDR3 loop: CASVLGQGDYEQYF. The CDR3 DNA sequence: TGTGCTAGTGTGCTCGGACAGGGAGATTACGAGCAGTACTTC.

This clone was recorded once. This sequence joins TRBV12-3 or TRBV12-4 and TRBJ2-7; 8 positions match TRBD1. The V and J ends lost 6 bases and 4 bases, in that order; junction bases with no gene match: 5. The CDR3 spans 13 residues. CDR3 sequence: CASRPTGGYEQYF. In DNA form, the CDR3 reads TGTGCCAGCAGACCCACAGGGGGGTACGAGCAGTACTTC.

V gene TRBV6-2 or TRBV6-3 combines with J gene TRBJ2-2, with 7 bases lining up with TRBD1. Unmatched junction bases numbered 13, after V lost 6 bases and J lost 6 bases. Germline V gene data show CDR1 as MNHEY and CDR2 as SVGEGT. The CDR3 runs 16 residues. The CDR3 protein is CASSPPGQFYSGELFF. In DNA, the CDR3 is TGTGCCAGCAGCCCTCCGGGACAGTTTTATTCCGGGGAGCTGTTTTTT.

The rearrangement uses TRBV13 and TRBJ2-7; maybe TRBD1 (8 bases). Germline V gene data show CDR1 as PRHDT and CDR2 as FYEKMQ (reference sequence). CDR3 length: 17 residues. V lost 0 bases and J 0 bases, leaving 15 bases between the germline ends. The CDR3: CASSLGGGTGRSYEQYF. CDR3 DNA: TGTGCCAGCAGCTTAGGCGGGGGGACAGGCCGCTCCTACGAGCAGTACTTC.

The chain employs TRBV12-3 or TRBV12-4 and TRBJ1-5; no definite D call. V was clipped by 3 bases and J by 6 bases, with 6 bases between them. This CDR3 has 12 amino acids. DNA for the CDR3: TGTGCCAGCAGTTTGAGGGCTCAGCCCCAGCATTTT. The encoded protein is CASSLRAQPQHF.

This sequence joins TRBV5-1 and TRBJ2-1; the D is unclear. Germline CDR1 reads SGHRS; CDR2 reads YFSETQ. This CDR3 has 16 amino acids. The germline V and J ends were trimmed by 0 bases and 0 bases, with 10 bases remaining between them. CDR3 sequence (DNA): TGCGCCAGCAGCTTGGGTCGGTTGAGCTCCTACAATGAGCAGTTCTTC. Translating it yields CASSLGRLSSYNEQFF.

The chain links TRBV6-5 to TRBJ1-6; D ambiguous. The CDR3 has 15 amino acids. Trimming cost V 2 bases and J 8 bases, with 13 bases left between them. Per the germline V gene, CDR1 is MNHEY and CDR2 is SVGAGI. As DNA, the CDR3 is TGTGCCAGCAGTTACGATGGGAGGTTGGATTCACCCCTCCACTTT. Translated, it gives CASSYDGRLDSPLHF.

This chain joins TRBV18 and TRBJ1-3; D may be TRBD1 (5 bases). Germline loops: CDR1 KGHSH, CDR2 LQKENI. Trimming removed 3 bases at V and 0 bases at J, with 12 bases between. CDR3 length: 16 amino acids. CDR3 bases: TGTGCCAGCTCACCGGGGACTCTCACCTCTGGAAACACCATATATTTT. It is translated as CASSPGTLTSGNTIYF.

Turning to this clone: Within the sample, other DNA sequences also encode this same CDR3. The CDR3 loop is CASSYGLTNTGELFF. In DNA, the CDR3 is TGTGCCAGCAGTTACGGACTGACGAACACCGGGGAGCTGTTTTTT. This rearrangement joins TRBV6-2 or TRBV6-3 to TRBJ2-2; maybe TRBD2 (5 bases). Trimming took 2 bases from V and 0 from J, leaving 7 bases between them. CDR3 length: 15 amino acids. Germline loops: CDR1 MNHEY, CDR2 SVGEGT.

V is TRBV3-1 (or the pseudogene TRBV3-2) and J is TRBJ2-2; D ambiguous. CDR1 and CDR2 from the germline V gene are LGHDT and YNNKEL (reference sequence). V was cut by 0 bases and J by 4 bases, with 12 bases left in between. CDR3 size: 16 residues. CDR3 protein: CASSQEYLRSTGELFF. The CDR3 DNA reads as TGTGCCAGCAGCCAAGAATACTTGCGGAGCACCGGGGAGCTGTTTTTT.